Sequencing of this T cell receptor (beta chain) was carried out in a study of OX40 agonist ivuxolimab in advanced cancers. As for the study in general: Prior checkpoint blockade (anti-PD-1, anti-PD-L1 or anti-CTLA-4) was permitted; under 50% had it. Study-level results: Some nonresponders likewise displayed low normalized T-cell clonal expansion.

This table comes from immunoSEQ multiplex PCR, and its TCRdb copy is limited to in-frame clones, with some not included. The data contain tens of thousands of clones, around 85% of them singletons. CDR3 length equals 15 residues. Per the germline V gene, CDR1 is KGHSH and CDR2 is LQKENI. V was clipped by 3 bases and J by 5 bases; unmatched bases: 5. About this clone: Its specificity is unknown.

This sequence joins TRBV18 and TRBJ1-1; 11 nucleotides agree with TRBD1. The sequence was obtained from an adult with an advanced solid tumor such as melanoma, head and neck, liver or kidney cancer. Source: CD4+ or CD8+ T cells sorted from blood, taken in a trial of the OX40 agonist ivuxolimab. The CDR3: CASSPGDRGGTEAFF. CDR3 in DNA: TGTGCCAGCTCACCGGGGGACAGGGGGGGTACTGAAGCTTTCTTT.